Each of the 18 T cell receptor beta chains below was sequenced from the same sample in a study of T cells after posttransplantation cyclophosphamide. Measured with immunoSEQ multiplex PCR; TCRdb has only the in-frame clones, and not every one. The record shows fewer than 40,000 clones for this sample, with no singletons present. The material sequenced was PBMCs. These receptors came from a woman in her 50s in good health and a related stem cell transplant donor.

This clone has ten or more counts. V and J are TRBV28 and TRBJ1-6, with 9 positions matching TRBD1. V shed 4 bases and J 7 bases; nucleotides not matched to a gene: 11. The germline gives CDR1 MDHEN, CDR2 SYDVKM. This CDR3 is 17 amino acids long. The CDR3 reads CASSSLRTGAMNSPLHF. The CDR3 nucleotides read TGTGCCAGCAGTTCACTCCGGACAGGGGCGATGAATTCACCCCTCCACTTT.

This clone showed up many times. The genes are TRBV27 and TRBJ2-2, with 9 bases lining up with TRBD2. Germline V lookup: CDR1 MNHEY, CDR2 SMNVEV (reference sequence). After removal of 5 bases from V and 1 base from J, the junction contained 2 bases not matched to a gene. The CDR3 runs to 15 residues. The CDR3 sequence: CASSTSGLNTGELFF. The CDR3 DNA is TGTGCCAGCAGTACTAGCGGGTTGAACACCGGGGAGCTGTTTTTT.

This clone has ten or more counts. The CDR3, as DNA: TGTGCCAGCAGCGACGGACTAGCGGGGGGGCGAAATACGCAGTATTTT. Protein sequence: CASSDGLAGGRNTQYF. This chain connects TRBV7-3 to TRBJ2-3; 15 bases agree with TRBD2. The CDR3 has 16 residues. Germline lookup yields CDR1 SGHTA and CDR2 FQGTGA. J was trimmed by 7 bases and V by 5 bases; bases with no gene match: 7.

This clone was counted at least ten times. The rearrangement uses TRBV19 and TRBJ2-7; 8 bases agree with TRBD1. The V gene's germline CDR1 is LNHDA and CDR2 SQIVND (reference sequence). The CDR3 has 14 amino acids. After removal of 9 bases from V and 5 bases from J, the junction contained 12 bases not matched to a gene. This CDR3 is CASPRGQGSHEQYF. The CDR3 nucleotides read TGTGCCAGCCCGCGCGGACAGGGTTCCCACGAGCAGTACTTC.

This clone was found many times. The chain joins TRBV30 to TRBJ1-5; 7 bases align to TRBD1. The germline gives CDR1 GTSNPN, CDR2 SVGIG (reference sequence). V lost 3 bases, J lost 4 bases, and 18 bases stayed unmatched. The CDR3 spans 18 residues. CDR3 amino acids: CAWSRDRGGGFANQPQHF. The DNA of the CDR3 is TGTGCCTGGAGCCGGGATCGAGGGGGCGGGTTTGCTAATCAGCCCCAGCATTTT. The full variable domain, completed using reference TRBV30 and TRBJ1-5, is SQTIHQWPATLVQPVGSPLSLECTVEGTSNPNLYWYRQAAGRGLQLLFYSVGIGQISSEVPQNLSASRPQDRQFILSSKKLLLSDSGFYLCAWSRDRGGGFANQPQHFGDGTRLSIL.

This clone has a count of ten or more. The chain recombines TRBV28 with TRBJ2-1; D perhaps matches TRBD1 (5 bases). The CDR3 contains 13 residues. Germline V gene data show CDR1 as MDHEN and CDR2 as SYDVKM. V shed 6 bases and J shed 3 bases, with 9 bases lying between them. Here the CDR3 DNA reads TGTGCCAGCAGGTTGACAGTCTACAATGAGCAGTTCTTC. Its translation is CASRLTVYNEQFF.

Ten or more counts support this clone. This chain uses TRBV2 with TRBJ1-3, with a possible D match to TRBD1 (5 bases). Trimming took off 4 bases at V and 0 bases at J, with 7 bases between the two ends. Per germline, CDR1 SNHLY and CDR2 FYNNEI. The CDR3 runs to 14 residues. CDR3 nucleotide sequence: TGTGCCAGCAGTGGGACATCCTCTGGAAACACCATATATTTT. Amino acid sequence: CASSGTSSGNTIYF.

This clone has at least ten counts. CDR3 in DNA: TGTGCCAGCAGTGAAAGGGGCTATGGGCAGCCCCAGCATTTT. Amino acid sequence: CASSERGYGQPQHF. The chain employs TRBV6-1 and TRBJ1-5; the D gene is possibly TRBD1 (5 bases). This CDR3 has 14 amino acids. V lost 2 bases, J lost 7 bases, and 12 bases lay in between. Per the germline V gene, CDR1 is MNHNS and CDR2 is SASEGT.

In this sample, this clone turned up many times. The CDR3 sequence: CASASLGHWDRGNYGYTF. CDR3 DNA sequence: TGTGCCAGCGCTAGTTTGGGGCATTGGGACAGGGGGAACTATGGCTACACCTTC. V is TRBV28 and J is TRBJ1-2, with 11 bases aligning to TRBD1. Germline CDR1 reads MDHEN; CDR2 reads SYDVKM. Trimming took 8 bases from V and 2 from J; bases not matched to a gene: 16. The CDR3 contains 18 residues.

This clone was recorded at least ten times. The chain employs TRBV18 and TRBJ1-2, with D uncertain. Germline values: CDR1 KGHSH, CDR2 LQKENI. This CDR3 spans 13 amino acids. V lost 5 bases to trimming and J lost 4 bases, with 11 bases between them. The CDR3 DNA is TGTGCCAGCTCAGAGGCAACCTCCTATGGCTACACCTTC. Encoded protein: CASSEATSYGYTF.

This clone was observed at least ten times. The rearrangement links TRBV5-1 to TRBJ1-2, with 7 bases fitting TRBD1. The V gene end was trimmed by 0 bases and the J gene end by 3 bases; junction bases not matched to a gene: 5. The CDR3 totals 15 residues. CDR1 and CDR2 (germline): SGHRS, YFSETQ. The CDR3 DNA follows: TGCGCCAGCAGCTTGGGAGGGGGCGGTGACTATGGCTACACCTTC. Translating it yields CASSLGGGGDYGYTF.

This clone was observed many times. The rearrangement links TRBV7-3 to TRBJ1-2; D possibly corresponds to TRBD1 (6 bases). Trimming pared 6 bases from V and 8 bases from J, leaving 19 bases between. Germline V lookup: CDR1 SGHTA, CDR2 FQGTGA. The CDR3 length is 14 residues. CDR3 sequence: CASSFGRDKSGYTF. The DNA for the CDR3 is TGTGCCAGCAGTTTCGGCCGGGACAAGTCCGGCTACACCTTC.

This clone was detected many times. The chain recombines TRBV18 with TRBJ2-5; TRBD1 is a possible D gene (6 bases). Germline CDR1 KGHSH, CDR2 LQKENI. V lost 6 bases and J lost 1, with 9 bases in between. This CDR3 contains 13 residues. The CDR3 bases are TGTGCCAGCTCCGGGACAACCCAAGAGACCCAGTACTTC. This codes for CASSGTTQETQYF.

This clone was observed at least ten times. The V call is TRBV18, the J call TRBJ2-7; 11 bases fit TRBD2. The CDR3 has 15 amino acids. The J segment lost 5 bases and the V segment lost 3 bases, leaving 6 bases of the junction unmatched. Germline V gene sequence: CDR1 KGHSH, CDR2 LQKENI. The CDR3, as DNA: TGTGCCAGCTCACCGCCTAGCGGGGGGCGGGACGAGCAGTACTTC. Translation gives CASSPPSGGRDEQYF.

This clone has a handful of counts. The CDR3 reads CASSVQTGPYEQYF. DNA for the CDR3: TGTGCCAGCAGTGTCCAAACAGGGCCCTACGAGCAGTACTTC. The chain carries TRBV6-1 and TRBJ2-5, with D possibly matching TRBD1 (6 bases). The closer fit of TRBJ2-7 to the DNA end suggests the J call may be wrong. The CDR3 loop spans 14 amino acids. CDR1 MNHNS and CDR2 SASEGT come from the germline V gene.

This clone showed up many times. The rearrangement uses TRBV5-1 and TRBJ1-3; weak D call: TRBD1 (6 bases). The CDR3 sequence is 15 residues long. CDR1 SGHRS and CDR2 YFSETQ come from the germline V gene. Trimming cost V 4 bases and J 2 bases, with 13 bases left between them. The CDR3 loop reads CASSLSGTTGNTIYF. The CDR3, as DNA: TGCGCCAGCAGCCTGTCTGGGACAACTGGAAACACCATATATTTT.

This clone was observed at least ten times. This specimen includes other DNA sequences encoding the same CDR3. The chain has TRBV9 and TRBJ1-6; no firm D call. Germline V lookup: CDR1 SGDLS, CDR2 YYNGEE. The ends were cut back, 5 bases at V and 2 bases at J, with 11 bases in the middle. This CDR3 is built from 15 residues. CDR3 nucleotides: TGTGCCAGCAGTCACCCCCAGGCCTATAATTCACCCCTCCACTTT. Encoded protein: CASSHPQAYNSPLHF.

This clone came up many times. CDR3 region: CASSLPGATNEKLFF. CDR3 nucleotide sequence: TGCGCCAGCAGCTTACCAGGGGCGACTAATGAAAAACTGTTTTTT. This chain uses TRBV5-1 with TRBJ1-4; perhaps TRBD1 as D (6 bases). This CDR3 region has 15 residues. CDR1 SGHRS and CDR2 YFSETQ come from the germline V gene. V was clipped by 2 bases and J by 2 bases, with 10 bases between them.